One sample yielded the 20 T cell receptor beta chains listed below, sequenced in a study of vaccination and CD4 T cells after COVID-19. Cultured CD4+ T cell DNA was sequenced using the Oncomine TCR Beta short-read assay. Using its own MiXCR run on the PCR reads, TCRdb lists one record per CDR3 protein. This table holds some 4,600 distinct CDR3 sequences, roughly 29% found once. Treatment reported: roughly nine-day PBMC culture with coronavirus spike peptide pools or control peptides (ViraFEST assay). Antigens for these TCRs are unknown. Sequenced input: CD4+ T cells from blood, cultured in vitro. Every receptor here comes from a human donor who had recovered from COVID-19.

Only one count was recorded for this clonotype. This chain connects TRBV2 to TRBJ2-1; the match to TRBD2 covers 8 bases. CDR1 is SNHLY, CDR2 FYNNEI, per germline. CDR3 length: 13 amino acids. The J segment lost 5 bases and the V segment lost 6 bases, leaving 3 bases of the junction unmatched. The DNA for the CDR3 is TGTGCCAGCAGGACTAGCGTCAACAATGAGCAGTTCTTC. Its translation is CASRTSVNNEQFF.

This clonotype was found a few times. CDR3 sequence: CASSLTGDSNQPQHF. The CDR3 coding sequence is TGTGCCAGCAGCTTGACGGGGGATAGCAATCAGCCCCAGCATTTT. The genes are TRBV7-9 and TRBJ1-5, with a possible D match to TRBD1 (5 bases). In germline, CDR1 is SEHNR, CDR2 FQNEAQ (reference sequence). The CDR3 sequence is 15 residues long. Trimming took off 3 bases at V and 0 bases at J, with 9 bases between the two ends.

Here the CDR3 DNA reads TGCAGTGCTAGTCAGCAGGACTATGGCTACACCTTC. Encoded protein: CSASQQDYGYTF. J is TRBJ1-2 and V is TRBV20-1; D is unresolved. Germline V gene sequence: CDR1 DFQATT, CDR2 SNEGSKA (reference sequence). The CDR3 is 12 amino acids. The V gene lost 3 bases and the J gene lost 3 bases, with 8 bases spanning the gap.

The chain joins TRBV18 to TRBJ1-1; 8 bases line up with TRBD1. V was clipped by 6 bases and J by 5 bases; unmatched bases: 8. The CDR3 contains 14 residues. Germline CDR1 and CDR2: KGHSH and LQKENI. Here the CDR3 DNA reads TGTGCCAGCTCCGCCCAGGGACAGGCGACTGAAGCTTTCTTT. Its protein product is CASSAQGQATEAFF.

This clonotype was found a few times. This sequence joins TRBV5-6 and TRBJ1-3; weak D call: TRBD1 (6 bases). The germline V and J ends were trimmed by 3 bases and 4 bases, with 14 bases remaining between them. The V gene's germline CDR1 is SGHDT and CDR2 YYEEEE. The CDR3 extends over 15 amino acids. The CDR3 spells CASSSAGGHGNTIYF. DNA for the CDR3: TGTGCCAGCAGCTCCGCGGGGGGCCACGGAAACACCATATATTTT. Filled out from reference TRBV5-6 and TRBJ1-3, the complete variable domain reads DAGVTQSPTHLIKTRGQQVTLRCSPKSGHDTVSWYQQALGQGPQFIFQYYEEEERQRGNFPDRFSGHQFPNYSSELNVNALLLGDSALYLCASSSAGGHGNTIYFGEGSWLTVV.

This clonotype occurred a few times. V is TRBV6-1 and J is TRBJ1-2, with TRBD1 as a possible D gene (5 bases). The CDR3 has 14 residues. Trimming removed 10 bases from V and 5 bases from J, with 20 bases in between. Germline lookup yields CDR1 MNHNS and CDR2 SASEGT. This chain's CDR3 is CATSRGGEAYGYTF. DNA for the CDR3: TGTGCCACCAGCCGGGGGGGGGAGGCTTATGGCTACACCTTC.

This chain joins TRBV27 and TRBJ2-2; D not resolved. V lost 2 bases, J lost 1 base, and 14 bases lay in between. Germline CDR1 is MNHEY and CDR2 is SMNVEV (reference sequence). The CDR3 is 17 amino acids. The CDR3 spells CASSLRFDRRNTGELFF. CDR3 bases: TGTGCCAGCAGTTTACGATTTGATCGGAGGAACACCGGGGAGCTGTTTTTT.

The V gene is TRBV7-2, the J gene TRBJ1-3; D is unresolved. CDR3 length: 12 amino acids. Germline lookup yields CDR1 SGHTA and CDR2 FQGNSA. V was shortened by 1 base and J by 8 bases, with 6 bases between the two germline ends. The CDR3 coding sequence is TGTGCCAGCAGCTTAGACATAGACACCATATATTTT. Translated, it gives CASSLDIDTIYF.

The rearrangement links TRBV20-1 to TRBJ2-7; D call uncertain. Germline values: CDR1 DFQATT, CDR2 SNEGSKA (reference sequence). V was pared by 1 base and J by 3 bases, with 4 bases between. The CDR3 is made up of 11 amino acids. CDR3: CSARVGYEQYF. In DNA, the CDR3 is TGCAGTGCTAGAGTCGGCTACGAGCAGTACTTC.

The V and J genes are TRBV5-1 and TRBJ1-2, with D possibly matching TRBD1 (5 bases). Germline V gene data show CDR1 as SGHRS and CDR2 as YFSETQ. Trimming took 7 bases from V and 8 from J, leaving 21 bases between them. The length of the CDR3 is 14 residues. The CDR3 loop is CASRGGTLEVGYTF. The CDR3 nucleotides are TGCGCCAGCCGAGGCGGGACTCTAGAAGTCGGCTACACCTTC.

This clonotype showed up just a few times. The V and J genes are TRBV28 and TRBJ1-2, with 9 bases identical to TRBD1. CDR1 and CDR2 (germline): MDHEN, SYDVKM. There are 13 residues in the CDR3. The junction had 5 bases not matched to a gene; V was cut back by 5 bases and J by 7 bases. CDR3 nucleotide sequence: TGTGCCAGCAGTACCGGGACAGGGCCTGGCTACACCTTC. This encodes CASSTGTGPGYTF.

The chain employs TRBV6-1 and TRBJ1-6; TRBD1 aligns across 9 bases. V shed 6 bases, J shed 2 bases, and the junction held 5 bases outside the gene matches. The CDR3 spans 16 residues. Germline V gives CDR1 MNHNS, CDR2 SASEGT. The CDR3 spells CASSVRDRAYNSPLHF. Written as DNA, the CDR3 is TGTGCCAGCAGCGTCCGGGACAGGGCCTATAATTCACCCCTCCACTTT.

A few counts support this clonotype. The chain has TRBV5-6 and TRBJ1-6, with D hard to call. Trimming pared 5 bases from V and 8 bases from J, leaving 14 bases between. CDR3 length: 14 residues. From germline, CDR1 is SGHDT and CDR2 YYEEEE. The CDR3 loop is CASSSLGQYSPLHF. The DNA of the CDR3 is TGTGCCAGCAGTTCATTGGGTCAATATTCACCCCTCCACTTT.

CDR3 in DNA: TGTGCCTGGAACGGGCTGTCGAACACCGGGGAGCTGTTTTTT. Protein sequence: CAWNGLSNTGELFF. The rearrangement joins TRBV30 to TRBJ2-2; D is unclear. Germline V gene sequence: CDR1 GTSNPN, CDR2 SVGIG (reference sequence). The CDR3 contains 14 residues. Trimming took off 4 bases at V and 0 bases at J, with 9 bases between the two ends. The entire variable domain, with the rest obtained from reference TRBV30 and TRBJ2-2, is as follows: SQTIHQWPATLVQPVGSPLSLECTVEGTSNPNLYWYRQAAGRGLQLLFYSVGIGQISSEVPQNLSASRPQDRQFILSSKKLLLSDSGFYLCAWNGLSNTGELFFGEGSRLTVL.

The chain links TRBV6-2 or TRBV6-3 to TRBJ1-2; 7 positions agree with TRBD1. Germline V lookup: CDR1 MNHEY, CDR2 SVGEGT. Germline trimming cut 5 bases from V and 6 bases from J; bases unmatched to any gene: 6. This CDR3 is 13 amino acids long. The CDR3, as DNA: TGTGCCAGCAGTCCGCGGGACAGTGATGGCTACACCTTC. Translating gives CASSPRDSDGYTF.

This clonotype has just one count. This chain connects TRBV5-4 to TRBJ2-1; 8 bases fit TRBD2. CDR1 and CDR2 (germline): SGHNT, YYREEE (reference sequence). V lost 9 bases and J lost 1; bases outside the gene matches: 6. The CDR3 has 14 residues. As DNA, the CDR3 is TGTGCCACTGGGAGCGGGGGTTCCTACAATGAGCAGTTCTTC. Its protein product is CATGSGGSYNEQFF.

This chain joins TRBV28 and TRBJ1-5, with a possible D match to TRBD1 (6 bases). CDR3 length: 17 amino acids. V gave up 6 bases and J gave up 1 base, with 19 bases separating them. CDR1 and CDR2 (germline): MDHEN, SYDVKM. The CDR3 sequence is CASRPPNRVRSNQPQHF. In nucleotides, the CDR3 is TGTGCCAGCAGACCCCCGAACAGGGTACGGAGCAATCAGCCCCAGCATTTT.

Only a few counts were recorded for this clonotype. The rearrangement links TRBV27 to TRBJ2-1; 7 bases match TRBD1. This CDR3 region has 13 residues. CDR1 is MNHEY, CDR2 SMNVEV, per germline (reference sequence). J was trimmed by 6 bases and V by 3 bases; bases with no gene match: 2. CDR3 protein: CASSFPGGNEQFF. DNA for the CDR3: TGTGCCAGCAGTTTCCCAGGGGGCAATGAGCAGTTCTTC.

The count of this clonotype is one. This chain uses TRBV24-1 with TRBJ2-2; no reliable D call. Germline CDR1 and CDR2: KGHDR and SFDVKD. The CDR3 is 14 amino acids. With 4 bases removed from V and 6 bases from J, the gap between germline ends came to 11 bases. The CDR3 reads CATSDSWVPGELFF. CDR3 DNA: TGTGCCACCAGTGACTCCTGGGTTCCCGGGGAGCTGTTTTTT.

CDR3 region: CASSLGQGLNTQYF. The CDR3 DNA is TGTGCCAGCAGCTTAGGGCAGGGATTGAATACGCAGTATTTT. V is TRBV5-5 and J is TRBJ2-3; the D gene is possibly TRBD1 (5 bases). Trimming stripped 2 bases from V and 7 bases from J, with 14 bases between. CDR3 length equals 14 residues. Germline CDR1 is SGHKS and CDR2 is YYEKEE (reference sequence).